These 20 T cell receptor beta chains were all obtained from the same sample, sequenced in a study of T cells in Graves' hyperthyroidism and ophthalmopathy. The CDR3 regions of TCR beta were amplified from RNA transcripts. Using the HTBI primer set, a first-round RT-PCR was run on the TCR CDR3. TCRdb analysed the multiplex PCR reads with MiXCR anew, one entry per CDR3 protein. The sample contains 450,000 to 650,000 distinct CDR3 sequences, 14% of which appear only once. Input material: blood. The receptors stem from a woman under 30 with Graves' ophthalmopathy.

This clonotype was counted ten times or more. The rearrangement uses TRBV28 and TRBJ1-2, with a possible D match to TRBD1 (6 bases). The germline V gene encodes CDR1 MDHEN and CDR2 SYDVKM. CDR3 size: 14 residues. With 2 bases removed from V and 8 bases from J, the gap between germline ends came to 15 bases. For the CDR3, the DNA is TGTGCCAGCAGTTTAGAGGGGGGCAGGAAAGGCTACACCTTC. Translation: CASSLEGGRKGYTF.

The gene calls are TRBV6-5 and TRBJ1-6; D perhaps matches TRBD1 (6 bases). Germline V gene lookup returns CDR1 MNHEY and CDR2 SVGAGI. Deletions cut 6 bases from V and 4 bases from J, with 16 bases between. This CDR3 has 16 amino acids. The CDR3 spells CASSYKQTGYNSPLHF. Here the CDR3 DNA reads TGTGCCAGCAGCTATAAACAGACAGGTTATAATTCACCCCTCCACTTT.

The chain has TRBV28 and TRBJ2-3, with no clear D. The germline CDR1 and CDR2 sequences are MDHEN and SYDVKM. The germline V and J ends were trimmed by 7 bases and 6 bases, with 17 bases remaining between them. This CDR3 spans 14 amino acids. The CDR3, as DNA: TGTGCCAGCATCTCGGTTACGGGCCGTGATACGCAGTATTTT. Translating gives CASISVTGRDTQYF.

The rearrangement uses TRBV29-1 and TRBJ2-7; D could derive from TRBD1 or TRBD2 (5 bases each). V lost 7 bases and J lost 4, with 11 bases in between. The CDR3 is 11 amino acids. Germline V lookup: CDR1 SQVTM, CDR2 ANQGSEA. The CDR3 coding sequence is TGCAGCGCGGTGGGACCGTACGAGCAGTACTTC. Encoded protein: CSAVGPYEQYF.

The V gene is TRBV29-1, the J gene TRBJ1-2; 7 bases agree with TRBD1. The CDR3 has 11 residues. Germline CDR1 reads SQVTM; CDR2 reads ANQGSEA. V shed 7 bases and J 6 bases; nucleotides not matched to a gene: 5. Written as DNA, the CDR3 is TGCAGCGGGGGACAGCCGGATGGCTACACCTTC. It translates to CSGGQPDGYTF.

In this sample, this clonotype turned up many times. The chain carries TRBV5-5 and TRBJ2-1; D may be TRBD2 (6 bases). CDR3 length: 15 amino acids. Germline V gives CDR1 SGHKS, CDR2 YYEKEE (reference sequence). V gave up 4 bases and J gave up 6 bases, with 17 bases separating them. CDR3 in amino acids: CASSPLFGGGNEQFF. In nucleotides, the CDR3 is TGTGCCAGCAGCCCTCTCTTTGGGGGAGGCAATGAGCAGTTCTTC.

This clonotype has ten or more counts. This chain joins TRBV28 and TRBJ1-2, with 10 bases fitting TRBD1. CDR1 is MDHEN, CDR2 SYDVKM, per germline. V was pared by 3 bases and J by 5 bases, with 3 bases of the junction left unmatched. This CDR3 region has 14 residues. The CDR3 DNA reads TGTGCCAGCAGTTTTCTGGGACAGGGGTATGGCTACACCTTC. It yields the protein CASSFLGQGYGYTF.

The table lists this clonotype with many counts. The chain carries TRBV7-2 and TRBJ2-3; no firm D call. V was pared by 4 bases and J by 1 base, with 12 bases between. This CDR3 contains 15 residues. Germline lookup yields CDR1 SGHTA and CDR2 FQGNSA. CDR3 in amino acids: CASSSDTDRTDTQYF. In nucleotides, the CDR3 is TGTGCCAGCAGCTCCGACACGGACCGCACAGATACGCAGTATTTT.

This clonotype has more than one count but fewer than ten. Here the CDR3 DNA reads TGTGCCAGCAGTTCCCACCCAGAAGAGCCCCAGCATTTT. Its translation is CASSSHPEEPQHF. The rearrangement uses TRBV6-5 and TRBJ1-5, with D unresolved. V dropped 4 bases and J dropped 8 bases, with 12 bases sitting between them. This CDR3 is built from 13 residues. Germline V gene data show CDR1 as MNHEY and CDR2 as SVGAGI.

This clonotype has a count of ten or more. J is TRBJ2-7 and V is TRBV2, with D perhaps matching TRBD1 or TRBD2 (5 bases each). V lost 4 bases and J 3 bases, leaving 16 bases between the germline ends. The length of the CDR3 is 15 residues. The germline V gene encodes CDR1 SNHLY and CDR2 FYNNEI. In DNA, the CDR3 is TGTGCCAGCAGTGTAGGGGTTTCTGGGAGCTACGAGCAGTACTTC. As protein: CASSVGVSGSYEQYF. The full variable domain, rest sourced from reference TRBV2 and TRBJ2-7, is EPEVTQTPSHQVTQMGQEVILRCVPISNHLYFYWYRQILGQKVEFLVSFYNNEISEKSEIFDDQFSVERPDGSNFTLKIRSTKLEDSAMYFCASSVGVSGSYEQYFGPGTRLTVT.

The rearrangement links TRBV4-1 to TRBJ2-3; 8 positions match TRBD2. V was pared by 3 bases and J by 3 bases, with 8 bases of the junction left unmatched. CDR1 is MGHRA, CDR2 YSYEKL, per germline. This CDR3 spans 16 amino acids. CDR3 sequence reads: CASSHPGVAGTDTQYF. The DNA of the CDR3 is TGCGCCAGCAGCCACCCGGGGGTAGCGGGAACAGATACGCAGTATTTT.

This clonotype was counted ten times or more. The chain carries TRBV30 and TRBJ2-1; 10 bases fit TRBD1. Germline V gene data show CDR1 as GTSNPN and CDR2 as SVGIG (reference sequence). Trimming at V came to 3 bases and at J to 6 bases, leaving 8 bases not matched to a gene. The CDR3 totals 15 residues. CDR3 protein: CAWRAGTGAINEQFF. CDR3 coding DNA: TGTGCCTGGAGAGCCGGGACAGGGGCGATCAATGAGCAGTTCTTC.

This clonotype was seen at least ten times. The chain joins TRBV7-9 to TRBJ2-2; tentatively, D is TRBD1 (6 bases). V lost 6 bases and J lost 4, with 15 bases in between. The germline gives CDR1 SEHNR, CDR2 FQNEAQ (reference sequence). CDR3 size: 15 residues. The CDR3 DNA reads TGTGCCAGCAGTCAAACAGGGTTTGGCACCGGGGAGCTGTTTTTT. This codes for CASSQTGFGTGELFF.

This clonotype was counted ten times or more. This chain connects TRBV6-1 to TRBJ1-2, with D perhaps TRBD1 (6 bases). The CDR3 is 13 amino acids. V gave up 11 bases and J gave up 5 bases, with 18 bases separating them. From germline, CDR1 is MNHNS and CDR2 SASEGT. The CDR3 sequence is CASRLTGLYGYTF. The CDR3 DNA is TGTGCCTCCCGCCTGACAGGCTTATATGGCTACACCTTC.

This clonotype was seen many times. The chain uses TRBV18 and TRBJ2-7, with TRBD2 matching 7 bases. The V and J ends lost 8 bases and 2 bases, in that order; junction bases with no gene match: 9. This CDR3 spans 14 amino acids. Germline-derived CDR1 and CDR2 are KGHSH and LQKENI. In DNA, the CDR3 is TGTGCCAGCAGTCCACCCGGGGGGACCTACGAGCAGTACTTC. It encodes CASSPPGGTYEQYF.

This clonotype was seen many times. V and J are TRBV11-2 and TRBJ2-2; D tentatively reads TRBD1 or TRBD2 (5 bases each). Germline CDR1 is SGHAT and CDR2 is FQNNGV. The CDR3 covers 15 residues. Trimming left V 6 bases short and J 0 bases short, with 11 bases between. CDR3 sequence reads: CASRRGPPNTGELFF. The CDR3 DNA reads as TGTGCCAGCAGACGGGGACCGCCGAACACCGGGGAGCTGTTTTTT.

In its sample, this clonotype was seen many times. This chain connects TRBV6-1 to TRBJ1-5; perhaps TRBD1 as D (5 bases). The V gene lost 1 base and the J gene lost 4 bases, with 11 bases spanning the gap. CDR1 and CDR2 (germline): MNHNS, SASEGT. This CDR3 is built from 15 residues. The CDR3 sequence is CASSEGPGWNQPQHF. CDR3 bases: TGTGCCAGCAGTGAAGGTCCAGGGTGGAATCAGCCCCAGCATTTT.

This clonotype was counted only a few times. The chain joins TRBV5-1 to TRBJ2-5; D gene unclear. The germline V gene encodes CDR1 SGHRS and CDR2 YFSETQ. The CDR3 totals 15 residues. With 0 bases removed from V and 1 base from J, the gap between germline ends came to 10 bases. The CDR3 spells CASSLAGLLQETQYF. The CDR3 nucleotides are TGCGCCAGCAGCTTGGCCGGCCTCCTCCAAGAGACCCAGTACTTC.

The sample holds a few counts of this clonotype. The CDR3 sequence is CASRTGGPLNEKLFF. Here the CDR3 DNA reads TGTGCCAGCAGGACAGGGGGACCCCTTAATGAAAAACTGTTTTTT. The chain employs TRBV6-1 and TRBJ1-4, with 9 bases lining up with TRBD1. CDR1 is MNHNS and CDR2 is SASEGT in the germline V gene. The CDR3 has 15 amino acids. Germline trimming cut 6 bases from V and 4 bases from J; bases unmatched to any gene: 6.

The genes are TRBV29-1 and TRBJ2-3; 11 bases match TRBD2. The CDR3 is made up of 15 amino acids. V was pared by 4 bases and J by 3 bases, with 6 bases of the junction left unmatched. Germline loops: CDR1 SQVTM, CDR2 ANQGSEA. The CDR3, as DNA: TGCAGCGTTGTCTTTGCTAGCGGGAGGACAGATACGCAGTATTTT. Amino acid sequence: CSVVFASGRTDTQYF.